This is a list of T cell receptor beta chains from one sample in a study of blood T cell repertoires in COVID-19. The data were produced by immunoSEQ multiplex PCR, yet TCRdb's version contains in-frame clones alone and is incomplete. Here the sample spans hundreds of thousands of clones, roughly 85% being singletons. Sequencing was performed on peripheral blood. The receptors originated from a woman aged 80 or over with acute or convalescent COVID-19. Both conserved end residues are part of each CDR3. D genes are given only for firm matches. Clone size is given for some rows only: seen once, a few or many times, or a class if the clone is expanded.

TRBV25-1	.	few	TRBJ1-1	TGTGCCAGCAGGCGGACGGGGTTAGGTCCTGAAGCTTTCTTT	CASRRTGLGPEAFF
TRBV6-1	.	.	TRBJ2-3	TGTGCCAGCAGTTCAAAAGATACGCAGTATTTT	CASSSKDTQYF
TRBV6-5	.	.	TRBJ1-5	TGTGCCAGTACAATCGGGGCGGGACAGCCCCAGCATTTT	CASTIGAGQPQHF
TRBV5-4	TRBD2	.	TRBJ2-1	TGTGCCCGCCGCTGGGGGCCCGGCGGGGGGGCGGGGAATGAGCAGTTCTTC	CARRWGPGGGAGNEQFF
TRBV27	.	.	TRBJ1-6	TGTGCCAGCAGTTTGGCCCCCCCCGCAACGGGTAATTCACCCCTCCACTTT	CASSLAPPATGNSPLHF
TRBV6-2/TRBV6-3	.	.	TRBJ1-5	TGTGCCAGCAGTTACGCGGCAGGGGGCAATCAGCCCCAGCATTTT	CASSYAAGGNQPQHF
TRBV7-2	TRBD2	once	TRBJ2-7	TGTGCCAGCAGCTTAGCCGGGACTAAGAACGAGCAGTACTTC	CASSLAGTKNEQYF
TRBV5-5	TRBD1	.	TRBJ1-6	TGTGCCAGCAGCGTCGCCAGGGGGCATAATTCACCCCTCCACTTT	CASSVARGHNSPLHF
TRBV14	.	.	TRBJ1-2	TGTGCCAGCAGCCTTAACGACAGGTACTATGGCTACACCTTC	CASSLNDRYYGYTF
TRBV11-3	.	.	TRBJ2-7	TGTGCCAGCAGCTTACCAGGACAGCCCCAAACCTACGAGCAGTACTTC	CASSLPGQPQTYEQYF
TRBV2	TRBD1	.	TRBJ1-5	TGTGCCAGCAGTGAAGTGGGACAGGGGCCCAATCAGCCCCAGCATTTT	CASSEVGQGPNQPQHF
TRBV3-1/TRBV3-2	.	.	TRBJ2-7	TGTGCCAGCAGCCAAGTTCCAGAAAGCTACGAGCAGTACTTC	CASSQVPESYEQYF
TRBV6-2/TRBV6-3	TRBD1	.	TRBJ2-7	TGTGCCAGCAGCCGCGAGACAGGGCCGGAAGACGAGCAGTACTTC	CASSRETGPEDEQYF
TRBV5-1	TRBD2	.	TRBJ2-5	TGCGCCAGCAGCTTGGGCGAGGAGCGGGGAATTGGCCAGTACTTC	CASSLGEERGIGQYF
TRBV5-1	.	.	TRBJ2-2	TGCGCCAGCAGCTTGGGGGCCACAAAAGACACCGGGGAGCTGTTTTTT	CASSLGATKDTGELFF
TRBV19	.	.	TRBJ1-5	TGTGCCAGTATAGTATCCGGGACGGAGGGGAATCAGCCCCAGCATTTT	CASIVSGTEGNQPQHF